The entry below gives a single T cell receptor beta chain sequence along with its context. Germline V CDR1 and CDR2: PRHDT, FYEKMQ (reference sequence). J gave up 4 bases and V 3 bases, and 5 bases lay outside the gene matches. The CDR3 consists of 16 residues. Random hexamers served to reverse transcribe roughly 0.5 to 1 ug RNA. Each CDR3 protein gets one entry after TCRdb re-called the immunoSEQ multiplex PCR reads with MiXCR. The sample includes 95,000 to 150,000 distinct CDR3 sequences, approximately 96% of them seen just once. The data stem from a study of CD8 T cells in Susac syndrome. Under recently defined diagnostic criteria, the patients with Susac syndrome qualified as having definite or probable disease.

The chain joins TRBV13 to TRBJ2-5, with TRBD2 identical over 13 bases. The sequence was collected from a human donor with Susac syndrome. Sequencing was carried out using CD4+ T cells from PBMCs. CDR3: CASSLPGLAGLETQYF. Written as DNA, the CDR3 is TGTGCCAGCAGCTTGCCGGGACTAGCGGGATTAGAGACCCAGTACTTC.